The 18 T cell receptor beta chains below come from one sample, sequenced in a study of blood T cell repertoires in COVID-19 (dated by TCRdb to the early 2020s). Preparation of the library involved the immunoSEQ multiplex PCR assay. TCRdb took this table from immuneACCESS and kept in-frame rearrangements with V and J called. Such tables lack part of the clones; where checked against another copy, unresolved V genes explain under half of the gap, and the rest is unexplained. The sample table contains about 39,000 clones; only one count was recorded for approximately 85% of them. The ten biggest clones cover approximately 9.1% of the sample. The sample comprised peripheral blood. These TCRs come from a human donor in a cohort sampled during active COVID-19.

The chain couples TRBV15 to TRBJ1-1, with 7 bases aligning to TRBD1. With 1 base clipped from V and 5 bases from J, the junction kept 7 bases outside the gene matches. Germline CDR1 LNHNV, CDR2 YYDKDF (reference sequence). This CDR3 region has 15 residues. The CDR3 nucleotides are TGTGCCACCAGCAGAGCATCAGGGGGACGGACTGAAGCTTTCTTT. It yields the protein CATSRASGGRTEAFF. Combining the CDR3 with reference TRBV15 and TRBJ1-1 gives the whole variable domain DAMVIQNPRYQVTQFGKPVTLSCSQTLNHNVMYWYQQKSSQAPKLLFHYYDKDFNNEADTPDNFQSRRPNTSFCFLDIRSPGLGDTAMYLCATSRASGGRTEAFFGQGTRLTVV.

The chain employs TRBV7-9 and TRBJ1-3, with D unclear. Germline lookup yields CDR1 SEHNR and CDR2 FQNEAQ (reference sequence). The CDR3 consists of 12 residues. The V end was cut by 7 bases, the J end by 8 bases, with 12 bases between. The CDR3: CASTPPSDTIYF. The CDR3 region has the DNA TGTGCCAGCACCCCTCCCAGTGACACCATATATTTT.

This clone was seen just once. The chain employs TRBV3-1 (or the pseudogene TRBV3-2) and TRBJ1-2, with a possible D match to TRBD1 (6 bases). The CDR3 has 16 residues. V was cut by 6 bases and J by 8 bases, with 25 bases left in between. Germline loops: CDR1 LGHDT, CDR2 YNNKEL (reference sequence). In DNA, the CDR3 is TGTGCCAGCAGAGAAAGCGGCCGATCAGGGGCGGACGGCTACACCTTC. Its protein product is CASRESGRSGADGYTF.

This sequence joins TRBV10-3 and TRBJ2-3; TRBD2 agrees at 8 bases. Germline trimming cut 3 bases from V and 3 bases from J; bases unmatched to any gene: 8. CDR3 length: 16 residues. Germline V CDR1 and CDR2: ENHRY, SYGVKD. The chain's CDR3 is CAISDVEAGVTDTQYF. DNA of the CDR3: TGTGCCATCAGTGACGTGGAAGCGGGAGTTACAGATACGCAGTATTTT.

J is TRBJ1-2 and V is TRBV30; TRBD1 matches 8 bases. Trimming took 2 bases from V and 7 from J; bases not matched to a gene: 6. Germline values: CDR1 GTSNPN, CDR2 SVGIG (reference sequence). This CDR3 spans 13 amino acids. The CDR3 region has the DNA TGTGCCTGGAGTAGTCAACAGGGGGTTGGCTACACCTTC. This translates into CAWSSQQGVGYTF.

V and J are TRBV3-1 (or the pseudogene TRBV3-2) and TRBJ2-7, with a weak D call TRBD1 (7 bases). Germline CDR1 and CDR2: LGHDT and YNNKEL (reference sequence). Between the trimmed V and J ends, which lost 4 bases and 4 bases, there was a span of 14 bases. This CDR3 is 14 amino acids long. The CDR3 here is CASSRRDRRYEQYF. The CDR3 nucleotides read TGTGCCAGCAGCCGGAGGGACAGACGATACGAGCAGTACTTC.

Only a few counts were recorded for this clone. J is TRBJ1-1 and V is TRBV6-5; 7 nucleotides match TRBD1. After removal of 6 bases from V and 1 base from J, the junction contained 5 bases not matched to a gene. From germline, CDR1 is MNHEY and CDR2 SVGAGI. The CDR3 loop spans 14 amino acids. CDR3 bases: TGTGCCAGCAGCAGGACAGGCCAGAACACTGAAGCTTTCTTT. Translated: CASSRTGQNTEAFF.

There are a few counts of this clone. The chain recombines TRBV29-1 with TRBJ1-6; possible D gene TRBD1, 5 bases. CDR1 and CDR2 (germline): SQVTM, ANQGSEA. The ends were cut back, 4 bases at V and 7 bases at J, with 14 bases in the middle. The CDR3 loop spans 14 amino acids. The CDR3 DNA follows: TGCAGCGTTGGTGCAGGGACTGGGAATTCACCCCTCCACTTT. Translated, it gives CSVGAGTGNSPLHF.

The rearrangement joins TRBV5-1 to TRBJ2-5; 10 nucleotides align to TRBD2. Germline loops: CDR1 SGHRS, CDR2 YFSETQ. The CDR3 consists of 15 residues. V dropped 3 bases and J dropped 1; count of bases not matched to a gene: 3. CDR3 protein: CASSWLAGAQETQYF. In DNA, the CDR3 is TGCGCCAGCAGCTGGCTAGCGGGGGCCCAAGAGACCCAGTACTTC.

The chain links TRBV6-2 or TRBV6-3 to TRBJ1-2, with 8 bases lining up with TRBD1. Germline trimming cut 4 bases from V and 5 bases from J; bases unmatched to any gene: 6. Germline V CDR1 and CDR2: MNHEY, SVGEGT. There are 14 residues in the CDR3. The chain's CDR3 is CASSSPGGSYGYTF. In DNA form, the CDR3 reads TGTGCCAGCAGTTCTCCAGGGGGCAGTTATGGCTACACCTTC.

The V call is TRBV6-6, the J call TRBJ1-4, with D possibly TRBD1 on 5 matching bases. CDR1 is MNHNY and CDR2 is SVGAGI in the germline V gene (reference sequence). CDR3 length: 14 residues. Trimming pared 5 bases from V and 7 bases from J, leaving 14 bases between. In DNA, the CDR3 is TGTGCCAGCAGTCTGACAGCTAGGAGTGAAAAACTGTTTTTT. Its protein is CASSLTARSEKLFF.

V usage is TRBV5-4 and J usage is TRBJ2-7; a weak D match, TRBD2 (5 bases). Germline lookup yields CDR1 SGHNT and CDR2 YYREEE (reference sequence). The CDR3 has 13 residues. The V end was cut by 4 bases, the J end by 0 bases, with 8 bases between. CDR3 coding DNA: TGTGCCAGCAGCCACCGGGACTCCTACGAGCAGTACTTC. It encodes CASSHRDSYEQYF.

The rearrangement links TRBV29-1 to TRBJ1-2; D gene ambiguous. V was shortened by 0 bases and J by 8 bases, with 13 bases between the two germline ends. Per germline, CDR1 SQVTM and CDR2 ANQGSEA. The CDR3 contains 13 residues. The CDR3 nucleotides read TGCAGCGTTGAAGAGGCGGGGATCAAGGGCTACACCTTC. Encoded protein: CSVEEAGIKGYTF.

The gene calls are TRBV3-1 (or the pseudogene TRBV3-2) and TRBJ2-6, with D possibly being TRBD2 (5 bases). The germline gives CDR1 LGHDT, CDR2 YNNKEL (reference sequence). Trimming left V 0 bases short and J 3 bases short, with 12 bases between. The CDR3 covers 17 residues. The CDR3 loop is CASSQDNPGYGANVLTF. The CDR3 nucleotides read TGTGCCAGCAGCCAAGATAATCCGGGGTATGGGGCCAACGTCCTGACTTTC.

This clone was seen a few times. The CDR3 DNA sequence: TGCGCCAGCACCCCGGGGATGGGAGAAGGGGAGCTGTTTTTT. It yields the protein CASTPGMGEGELFF. The V and J genes are TRBV5-1 and TRBJ2-2; tentative D call: TRBD2 (5 bases). V was pared by 6 bases and J by 8 bases, with 17 bases between. The CDR3 totals 14 residues. Per germline, CDR1 SGHRS and CDR2 YFSETQ.

This rearrangement joins TRBV5-5 to TRBJ1-4; 7 nucleotides align to TRBD1. Trimming at V came to 4 bases and at J to 0 bases, leaving 3 bases not matched to a gene. Germline V gene sequence: CDR1 SGHKS, CDR2 YYEKEE (reference sequence). The CDR3 spans 15 residues. CDR3 coding DNA: TGTGCCAGCAGCATTCAGGGGGCAACTAATGAAAAACTGTTTTTT. Protein product: CASSIQGATNEKLFF.

The chain is built from TRBV7-2 and TRBJ2-4; 9 bases are a match to TRBD1. J lost 9 bases, V lost 6 bases, and 9 bases had no gene match. Looked up from germline, CDR1 is SGHTA and CDR2 is FQGNSA. The CDR3 sequence is 14 residues long. CDR3 protein: CASSPRGQGGIQYF. CDR3 DNA sequence: TGTGCCAGCAGTCCTAGGGGACAGGGTGGCATTCAGTACTTC.

This chain joins TRBV30 and TRBJ1-5; possibly TRBD1 for D (5 bases). Germline V lookup: CDR1 GTSNPN, CDR2 SVGIG (reference sequence). The CDR3 runs to 13 residues. Trimming cost V 1 base and J 5 bases, with 9 bases left between them. CDR3 sequence (DNA): TGTGCCTGGAGTGAAGGGGATTATCAGCCCCAGCATTTT. Protein product: CAWSEGDYQPQHF.